This T cell receptor (beta chain) appears in the sequencing data of a study of cytomegalovirus exposure and HLA in healthy donors (dated by TCRdb to 2016 to 2017). About the full investigation: An earlier analysis of around 600 of the donors reported 250 to 300 Gb of sequence data and more than 90 million unique TCR beta sequences from around 200 million T cells. Several DR-DQ haplotypes were handled as single units for association and clustering because linkage in the cohort was strong. Of the roughly 400 genotyped donors, roughly 80% were placed in the genetic ancestry cluster associated with self-reported Caucasian donors. An early release covering some 640 HLA-typed donors comprised approximately 290 gigabases of sequencing data and around 80 million unique TCR sequences. The T cell repertoires of 666 subjects were profiled by immunosequencing and related to cytomegalovirus serostatus. Along with the approximately 670-subject first cohort, a separate validation cohort of over a hundred different subjects was used. The number of donors typed differed by locus, with roughly 629-640 for A, B, C, DRB1 and DQB1, around 500 for DQA1, 600 to 610 for DPA1, and 472 for DPB1. A later analysis re-examined previously published TCR beta repertoires from about 670 donors and added high-resolution HLA genotyping to investigate patterns of TCR occurrence. A later genetic analysis used genome-wide SNP genotypes for about 65% of the roughly 700 donors, treating that subset as a discovery cohort. Donor age, sex, ethnicity and CMV serostatus were compiled together with the repertoire data. Class I and class II HLA loci were covered by the typing at four-digit resolution. Rather than using new phenotypic data, the later analysis identified candidate immune exposures from TCR beta sequences and from how often those sequences occurred across donors. In an earlier analysis of roughly 580 of the donors, high-throughput TCR beta sequencing was used to judge whether each TCR beta V gene segment behaved as functional or pseudogenic. Among 300 to 500 genotyped donors of the cohort, an average of about 220,000 unique TCR beta nucleotide sequences was sequenced per donor, of which about 18% were non-productive. The study aimed to test whether cataloging public T cell receptors could reveal signatures of past pathogen exposure. Every repertoire in the discovery cohort had been generated on one and the same sequencing platform. The study combined high-throughput TCR immunosequencing, statistical association of individual TCRs with disease status, and machine learning to predict cytomegalovirus infection status. Results and caveats for the whole study, not just this receptor: A cluster of highly shared sequence variants was judged likely to represent a technical artifact of the sequencing pipeline. For the cohort, immune exposure information was limited to CMV serostatus. Most TCR sequences were seen in very few donors, while some public TCRs were found in many individuals. Because counts were too low, seventeen rarely observed V segments, including chromosome 9 orphons, were excluded from the earlier analysis of a few hundred of the donors. Because the 87-base-pair reads could not distinguish some IMGT-functional V segments, including TRBV6-2 and TRBV6-3, those segments were excluded. This cohort had only TCR beta chains sequenced, and the lack of alpha or paired-chain data limited which features could be detected. According to a later analysis, TCR association rates differed among HLA loci, with DRB1 alleles showing the most associated TCRs and HLA-C alleles showing the fewest. When HLA alleles, especially DR and DQ, strongly co-occurred, TCR associations were difficult to assign to individual alleles. In a later genetic analysis, a missense DCLRE1C variant was associated with V-gene and J-gene trimming of TCR beta chains, and the association was replicated in an independent cohort. A later analysis found that HLA-associated TCR beta chains were more clonally expanded and had lower generation probabilities than equally common non-associated chains. In the study, around 150 TCR beta chains were listed as associated with cytomegalovirus. According to a later analysis, parvovirus B19, influenza, CMV and Epstein-Barr virus appeared linked to several top co-occurrence clusters. Linkage disequilibrium might explain the correlated functional status among segregating V segments, but an unknown experimental factor could not be ruled out. According to the authors, the approach could potentially be generalized to other disease states and immunological phenotypes. At a false discovery rate of 0.05, a later analysis linked around 17,000 TCR beta sequences to specific HLA alleles. Roughly uniform sequencing depth across donors was assumed in presence/absence analyses, although this assumption may not hold. In a later analysis, most CMV-associated TCR beta chains were found to appear HLA-restricted, with HLA associations seemingly driven largely by CMV exposure. In an earlier analysis of fewer than 700 of the donors, most TCR beta V segments appeared in productive rearrangements about 90% or about 30% of the time, broadly matching IMGT annotations. A later genetic analysis reported fewer N-insertions in productive TCRs among donors in an Asian-associated ancestry cluster than the roughly 690-donor mean. Because HLA typing was missing for some donors at each locus, association tests included only the typed subset. The classifier was reported to diagnose cytomegalovirus status with high specificity and sensitivity in both the original cohort and the validation cohort. A further reported finding was that TCR beta sequences accurately predicted the HLA-A and HLA-B alleles for most subjects in the first cohort. In vitro tests confirmed that three of the cytomegalovirus-associated TCR beta chains recognize cytomegalovirus antigens.

This clone was recorded once. Its antigen has not been determined. No base-level quality is on record; no much larger clone is a single base apart. Preparation of the library involved the immunoSEQ multiplex PCR assay. A mixture of 60 forward primers for TCR Vbeta segments and 13 reverse primers for TCR Jbeta segments was used in the multiplex PCR. The CDR3 region of rearranged TCR beta genes was amplified from genomic DNA by a multiplex PCR assay. The amplified TCR beta libraries were sequenced on the Illumina HiSeq System as 87-base-pair reads. Per the original workflow: In a later analysis, roughly 80 million unique TCR beta chains were counted across the roughly 610 repertoires, and roughly 11 million of these chains were shared by at least two donors. Raw reads were error-corrected and collapsed into unique sequences with a nearest-neighbor algorithm that merged closely related sequences to remove PCR and sequencing errors. Alignment of CDR3 sequences to IMGT reference sequences was used to assign V, D and J gene segments. Each retained sequence needed at least a six-nucleotide match to both a V gene segment and a J gene segment. A rearrangement was called productive if the CDR3 had no stop codons and remained in frame with V and J, and every other rearrangement was called non-productive. CDR3 was defined according to IMGT convention as the region running from the second conserved V-encoded cysteine to the conserved J-encoded phenylalanine. In an earlier analysis of roughly 610 of the donors, sequences lacking an unambiguous match to a single V gene segment were excluded. In an earlier analysis of about 590 of the donors, a V segment was called functional when productive rearrangements were above 56.7%, and segregating when the standard deviation between donors exceeded 5%. To diagnose cytomegalovirus status from the catalog of TCR beta chain sequences, a statistical classification framework was built. In a later analysis, V and J genes were assigned by comparing TCR nucleotide sequences against IMGT/GENE-DB human TR gene sequences. The TCRdist pipeline was used in a later analysis to assign CDR3 sequences and most-parsimonious VDJ recombination scenarios. In a later analysis, each TCR beta chain was defined by its CDR3 amino acid sequence together with its V-gene family, and reads lacking a unique V-gene family were excluded. To address suspected cross-contamination and a sequencing artifact, a later analysis removed a few hundred highly shared, low-generation-probability nucleotide sequences. A later analysis calculated a clonal expansion index for each public chain from normalized within-repertoire ranks of inferred template counts. A later analysis computed generation probabilities with a VDJ recombination model fitted to out-of-frame rearrangements, and checked the results against IGoR. A later analysis scored TCR-TCR, TCR-HLA and TCR-CMV co-occurrence with hypergeometric tests, applying a repertoire-size bias correction to TCR pairs. A later analysis estimated false discovery rates by permuting HLA or CMV assignments 20 times. In a later analysis, co-occurring TCRs were grouped with DBSCAN, and TCRdist sequence similarity was added when clustering was performed within HLA-allele-positive subsets. For co-occurrence clustering, repertoires with fewer than 30,000 or more than 120,000 public chains were excluded, along with roughly five repertoires with anomalous nucleotide sharing. The immuneACCESS repertoire file appears here via TCRdb, limited to in-frame rearrangements. These files lack a portion of the clones; in checked studies, under half of the deficit traces to unresolved V genes, and the cause of the others is not known. V, J and clone size reflect that table, while D and trimming were determined from the DNA. Recorded for this sample are fewer than 250,000 clones; around 79% of them occurred a single time. Around 1.9% of the sample is in the top ten clones.

Based on the germline V gene, the CDR1 and CDR2 sequences are LGHNA and YSLEER. The CDR3 numbers 15 residues from cysteine through phenylalanine. Only the CDR3 part of the read is kept: 45 bases, read in frame from the first base. Trimming takes 2 bases from V and 3 bases from J, and the germline ends sit 13 bases apart. The cohort comprised 670 or so healthy bone marrow donors. At the time of sampling, all cohort members were nominally healthy, though unrecorded immune exposures were likely present. The donor tested CMV seronegative, placing the donor among the 352 seronegative members of the cohort. A peripheral blood sample was collected from each donor, and TCR beta sequencing was performed on peripheral blood mononuclear cells. The Qiagen DNeasy Blood Extraction Kit was used to extract genomic DNA from the blood cell samples.

The sample consisted of PBMCs. This TCR derives from a male donor in good health and CMV-seronegative. The receptor chain draws on TRBV4-3 and TRBJ1-1; the D gene is possibly TRBD1, with 5 bases matching. DNA sequence: TGCGCCAGCAGCCAATTCGGGGGTAGGGACACTGAAGCTTTCTTT. Its amino acids are CASSQFGGRDTEAFF.